The 24 T cell receptor beta chains given below trace back to one sample, sequenced in a study of shared clonotypes between healthy human individuals. Assay: immunoSEQ multiplex PCR; the TCRdb copy retains only in-frame clones and omits some. In the table there are more than 850,000 clones, 75% to 85% of which are singletons. Input material: memory CD4+ T cells from PBMCs. Sample subset: CD45RA-negative fraction. The origin of the receptors is a man between 18 and 35 years old in good health. Some clones in this sample may be carry-over from other donors' samples.

The V call is TRBV5-1, the J call TRBJ2-2; D tentatively fits TRBD1 or TRBD2 (6 bases each). The CDR3 is 16 residues long. Germline V gene sequence: CDR1 SGHRS, CDR2 YFSETQ. V dropped 0 bases and J dropped 1 base, with 10 bases sitting between them. CDR3 coding DNA: TGCGCCAGCAGCTTGGAAGGGGGACTGAACACCGGGGAGCTGTTTTTT. As protein: CASSLEGGLNTGELFF.

The rearrangement joins TRBV28 to TRBJ2-1, with 8 bases fitting TRBD2. Germline CDR1 and CDR2: MDHEN and SYDVKM. There are 14 residues in the CDR3. The V and J ends lost 8 bases and 7 bases, in that order; junction bases with no gene match: 10. The CDR3 sequence: CASDRAGVPNEQFF. In DNA, the CDR3 is TGTGCCAGCGATCGAGCGGGAGTCCCAAATGAGCAGTTCTTC.

The chain joins TRBV4-1 to TRBJ2-5; the D gene is possibly TRBD2 (5 bases). The germline gives CDR1 MGHRA, CDR2 YSYEKL. This CDR3 region has 14 residues. The V and J ends lost 0 bases and 1 base respectively, with 6 bases between them. The CDR3 sequence is CASSQERVQETQYF. The CDR3 DNA reads as TGCGCCAGCAGCCAAGAGAGGGTCCAAGAGACCCAGTACTTC.

This clone showed up many times. The chain uses TRBV5-3 and TRBJ2-3, with a weak D call TRBD2 (5 bases). TRBV5-3 is classed as an ORF, of uncertain function. The CDR3 length is 18 residues. Trimming took 1 base from V and 1 from J, leaving 19 bases between them. Here the CDR3 reads CARSLRDLRARRTDTQYF. The CDR3 nucleotides read TGTGCCAGAAGCTTGCGGGATCTTCGGGCCCGACGCACAGATACGCAGTATTTT.

The CDR3 sequence: CASSTGPRTGELFF. The CDR3 nucleotides read TGTGCCAGCAGTACCGGCCCTCGCACCGGGGAGCTGTTTTTT. V is TRBV7-6 and J is TRBJ2-2, with unresolved D. CDR1 is SGHVS, CDR2 FNYEAQ, per germline. Deletions cut 6 bases from V and 4 bases from J, with 12 bases between. This CDR3 has 14 amino acids. The whole variable domain, remainder taken from reference TRBV7-6 and TRBJ2-2, is GAGVSQSPRYKVTKRGQDVALRCDPISGHVSLYWYRQALGQGPEFLTYFNYEAQQDKSGLPNDRFSAERPEGSISTLTIQRTEQRDSAMYRCASSTGPRTGELFFGEGSRLTVL.

In this sample, this clone turned up once. V and J are TRBV18 and TRBJ2-2, with unresolved D. Per germline, CDR1 KGHSH and CDR2 LQKENI. The V end lost 0 bases, the J end lost 5 bases, and 10 bases lay between the germline ends. The CDR3 covers 15 residues. The CDR3 DNA follows: TGTGCCAGCTCACCACCGGGCACAAGAACCGGGGAGCTGTTTTTT. Translation gives CASSPPGTRTGELFF.

This rearrangement joins TRBV27 to TRBJ2-5; 11 bases are shared with TRBD2. Per germline, CDR1 MNHEY and CDR2 SMNVEV (reference sequence). Trimming at V came to 8 bases and at J to 4 bases, leaving 6 bases not matched to a gene. This CDR3 has 14 residues. The CDR3 sequence: CASENGLAGETQYF. The CDR3, as DNA: TGTGCCAGCGAAAACGGACTAGCGGGAGAGACCCAGTACTTC.

On this clone: In the same sample, other DNA sequences code for this CDR3. This chain uses TRBV29-1 with TRBJ2-5; D might be TRBD1 or TRBD2, each matching 5 bases. The CDR3 runs to 12 residues. Germline V CDR1 and CDR2: SQVTM, ANQGSEA. Trimming shortened V by 0 bases and J by 5 bases, and 7 bases separated the two germline ends. The CDR3 DNA is TGCAGCGTTGAAGATGGGACGGAGACCCAGTACTTC. Its translation is CSVEDGTETQYF.

The chain is built from TRBV7-2 and TRBJ2-4; TRBD1 aligns across 9 bases. The CDR3 is 18 amino acids. The trim removed 5 bases at V and 7 bases at J, leaving 18 bases unmatched. Germline assignment: CDR1 SGHTA and CDR2 FQGNSA. CDR3 DNA: TGTGCCAGCAGCCTTAGGGGGACAGGGACGAACCCCCCTAACATTCAGTACTTC. It codes for CASSLRGTGTNPPNIQYF.

V usage is TRBV4-3 and J usage is TRBJ2-1; D perhaps matches TRBD2 (6 bases). Trimming pared 4 bases from V and 0 bases from J, leaving 10 bases between. The CDR3 is 15 residues long. CDR1 is LGHNA, CDR2 YSLEER, per germline. In DNA, the CDR3 is TGCGCCAGCAGCCTCACTAGCAGCTCCTACAATGAGCAGTTCTTC. Its protein product is CASSLTSSSYNEQFF.

This clone appeared once. This sequence joins TRBV28 and TRBJ1-4, with D possibly being TRBD1 (5 bases). Germline V lookup: CDR1 MDHEN, CDR2 SYDVKM. The CDR3 spans 15 residues. Deletions cut 2 bases from V and 11 bases from J, with 18 bases between. The CDR3 loop reads CASSLSQGPIWKLFF. CDR3 in DNA: TGTGCCAGCAGTTTAAGTCAGGGCCCTATCTGGAAACTGTTTTTT. Variable domain in full (rest from reference TRBV28 and TRBJ1-4): DVKVTQSSRYLVKRTGEKVFLECVQDMDHENMFWYRQDPGLGLRLIYFSYDVKMKEKGDIPEGYSVSREKKERFSLILESASTNQTSMYLCASSLSQGPIWKLFFGSGTQLSVL.

The chain uses TRBV28 and TRBJ2-5; D assignment may be TRBD1 or TRBD2 (6 bases each). CDR3 size: 14 residues. Germline-derived CDR1 and CDR2 are MDHEN and SYDVKM. Between the trimmed V and J ends, which lost 3 bases and 5 bases, there was a span of 13 bases. CDR3 sequence reads: CASSFSGALETQYF. The CDR3 DNA reads TGTGCCAGCAGTTTTTCGGGGGCGTTGGAGACCCAGTACTTC.

The chain is built from TRBV5-1 and TRBJ2-5; no firm D call. V was clipped by 7 bases and J by 7 bases, with 11 bases between them. Germline V lookup: CDR1 SGHRS, CDR2 YFSETQ. The CDR3 loop spans 11 amino acids. DNA of the CDR3: TGCGCCAGCGTTATCGCAGGGACCCAGTACTTC. This codes for CASVIAGTQYF.

The chain is built from TRBV11-2 and TRBJ1-1; D may be TRBD1 (5 bases). Germline CDR1 SGHAT, CDR2 FQNNGV. The CDR3 spans 14 residues. The V end was cut by 6 bases, the J end by 5 bases, with 16 bases between. This CDR3 is CASRRVDRPTEAFF. CDR3 nucleotide sequence: TGTGCCAGCAGAAGAGTCGACAGACCGACTGAAGCTTTCTTT.

CDR3 bases: TGTGCCACACGTGATTGGAGAAATCAGTCGGAGACCCAGTACTTC. Protein sequence: CATRDWRNQSETQYF. This chain uses TRBV10-3 with TRBJ2-5; no clear D. Germline assignment: CDR1 ENHRY and CDR2 SYGVKD. V shed 10 bases and J shed 5 bases, with 23 bases lying between them. The CDR3 runs 15 residues.

The chain combines TRBV10-3 with TRBJ2-5; 12 nucleotides match TRBD2. The DNA end is a closer match to TRBJ2-7, so the J assignment may be wrong. Germline lookup yields CDR1 ENHRY and CDR2 SYGVKD. This CDR3 has 15 residues. The CDR3, as DNA: TGTGCCATCAGAAGACTAGCGGGAGACTCCTACGAGCAGTACTTC. Protein: CAIRRLAGDSYEQYF.

This chain links TRBV28 with TRBJ1-5; 10 bases fit TRBD1. V lost 5 bases, J lost 6 bases, and 7 bases stayed unmatched. Germline CDR1 is MDHEN and CDR2 is SYDVKM. The CDR3 runs 15 residues. This CDR3 is CASSSGQGVGQPQHF. The DNA for the CDR3 is TGTGCCAGCAGTAGTGGACAGGGGGTCGGTCAGCCCCAGCATTTT.

V gene TRBV7-9 combines with J gene TRBJ2-2; D perhaps matches TRBD2 (6 bases). CDR3 size: 17 residues. Per the germline V gene, CDR1 is SEHNR and CDR2 is FQNEAQ (reference sequence). V shed 2 bases and J shed 6 bases, with 19 bases lying between them. Here the CDR3 reads CASSLRNGGGRAGELFF. In DNA form, the CDR3 reads TGTGCCAGCAGCTTACGAAACGGGGGAGGCCGTGCCGGGGAGCTGTTTTTT. Full variable domain (outside the CDR3, taken from reference TRBV7-9 and TRBJ2-2): DTGVSQNPRHKITKRGQNVTFRCDPISEHNRLYWYRQTLGQGPEFLTYFQNEAQLEKSRLLSDRFSAERPKGSFSTLEIQRTEQGDSAMYLCASSLRNGGGRAGELFFGEGSRLTVL.

The chain employs TRBV5-1 and TRBJ1-6; the D is unclear. The CDR3 is made up of 14 amino acids. Germline V gene data show CDR1 as SGHRS and CDR2 as YFSETQ. The V end lost 3 bases, the J end lost 5 bases, and 9 bases lay between the germline ends. In DNA form, the CDR3 reads TGCGCCAGCAGCTCACCGGGGAATAATTCACCCCTCCACTTT. As protein: CASSSPGNNSPLHF.

The V gene is TRBV19, the J gene TRBJ2-3; 12 nucleotides agree with TRBD2. There are 18 residues in the CDR3. Trimming took 1 base from V and 3 from J; bases not matched to a gene: 8. The V gene's germline CDR1 is LNHDA and CDR2 SQIVND (reference sequence). CDR3 protein: CASSIGYRLAGGTDTQYF. CDR3 DNA: TGTGCCAGTAGTATAGGATATAGGCTAGCGGGAGGGACAGATACGCAGTATTTT.

The V call is TRBV6-1, the J call TRBJ2-7, with TRBD2 as a possible D gene (6 bases). The CDR3 length is 15 residues. Trimming removed 6 bases from V and 3 bases from J, with 18 bases in between. Germline lookup yields CDR1 MNHNS and CDR2 SASEGT. This CDR3 reads CASRRGAGGIYEQYF. The CDR3 nucleotides read TGTGCCAGCAGGAGGGGTGCGGGCGGGATCTACGAGCAGTACTTC.

V and J are TRBV19 and TRBJ1-2; D is possibly TRBD1 (5 bases). The CDR3 totals 16 residues. From germline, CDR1 is LNHDA and CDR2 SQIVND (reference sequence). With 3 bases removed from V and 2 bases from J, the gap between germline ends came to 16 bases. The CDR3 DNA is TGTGCCAGTAGTATCGTTTTGGGGCGCGAGAACTATGGCTACACCTTC. Residues: CASSIVLGRENYGYTF. Full variable domain (outside the CDR3, taken from reference TRBV19 and TRBJ1-2): DGGITQSPKYLFRKEGQNVTLSCEQNLNHDAMYWYRQDPGQGLRLIYYSQIVNDFQKGDIAEGYSVSREKKESFPLTVTSAQKNPTAFYLCASSIVLGRENYGYTFGSGTRLTVV.

This clone was counted once. V and J are TRBV7-9 and TRBJ1-4; D might be TRBD1 (5 bases). Trimming shortened V by 2 bases and J by 8 bases, and 15 bases separated the two germline ends. The length of the CDR3 is 15 residues. Germline CDR1 reads SEHNR; CDR2 reads FQNEAQ (reference sequence). CDR3 DNA sequence: TGTGCCAGCAGCTTAAGGGCAGGGTTTGACGAAAAACTGTTTTTT. This sequence encodes CASSLRAGFDEKLFF.

The chain links TRBV5-1 to TRBJ2-1; D not certain. Per germline, CDR1 SGHRS and CDR2 YFSETQ. The CDR3 sequence is 13 residues long. Between the trimmed V and J ends, which lost 4 bases and 1 base, there was a span of 6 bases. CDR3 sequence (DNA): TGCGCCAGCAGCCCCCCTTCCTACAATGAGCAGTTCTTC. Its translation: CASSPPSYNEQFF.